The sequence of this T cell receptor beta chain was determined in a study of shared clonotypes between healthy human individuals. The table came from immunoSEQ multiplex PCR; TCRdb's copy has only in-frame clones and leaves some out. The repertoire holds about 2.1 million clones, with 85% to 95% as singletons. In the naive CD8 group, cells lacked CD45RO and were positively selected for CCR7, so terminally differentiated effector memory CD45RA+ cells were left out. Worth noting for this clone: The same CDR3 arises from other DNA sequences in this sample as well.

Germline loops: CDR1 SGHTA, CDR2 FQGNSA. Deletions cut 1 base from V and 0 bases from J, with 6 bases between. The CDR3 runs to 14 residues. The chain is built from TRBV7-2 and TRBJ1-1; D perhaps matches TRBD1 (5 bases). The origin of this receptor is a man aged 18 to 30 in good health. Some clones in this sample may be carry-over from other donors' samples. The sequenced material came from naive CD8+ T cells from PBMCs. CDR3 sequence reads: CASSLVGLNTEAFF. In DNA form, the CDR3 reads TGTGCCAGCAGCTTAGTGGGGCTGAACACTGAAGCTTTCTTT.